Listed below are T cell receptor beta chains from one sample, sequenced in a study of T cell responses to AZD1222 COVID-19 vaccine. Only in-frame clones appear in the TCRdb table, and some are missing; sequencing was by immunoSEQ multiplex PCR. Of about 76,000 clones listed, roughly 84% are singletons. This specimen consisted of peripheral blood, obtained on day 0 of AZD1222 vaccination. These receptors originate from an adult in good health. The CDR3 runs from the conserved cysteine through the conserved F or W. The D gene is left open where the match is weak. A row's size may be missing; if present it is once, few, many or a size class.

TRBV19	-	15	TRBJ1-6	-	TGTGCCAGTCGTATTGGGGGGGCTTATAATTCACCCCTCCACTTT	CASRIGGAYNSPLHF
TRBV3-1/TRBV3-2	-	14	TRBJ1-2	-	TGTGCCAGCAGCAGCCAGTATACCCCCTATGGCTACACCTTC	CASSSQYTPYGYTF
TRBV19	-	16	TRBJ1-3	-	TGTGCCAGTAGTATGAGTAGGACTCTAGTCGGAAACACCATATATTTT	CASSMSRTLVGNTIYF
TRBV7-8	-	15	TRBJ2-1	-	TGTGCCAGCAGCGCCAAAACCTCGACCCTGCATGAGCAGTTCTTC	CASSAKTSTLHEQFF
TRBV30	-	14	TRBJ1-1	-	TGTGCCTGGAGTGTACCTCCAATGAACACTGAAGCTTTCTTT	CAWSVPPMNTEAFF
TRBV7-2	-	14	TRBJ1-1	TRBD1	TGTGCCAGCAGCTCAGCCCGCAGGGGGGCTGAAGCTTTCTTT	CASSSARRGAEAFF
TRBV18	-	15	TRBJ1-1	-	TGTGCCAGCTCAGGGCGACAGGTAAAGAACACTGAAGCTTTCTTT	CASSGRQVKNTEAFF
TRBV18	-	13	TRBJ2-5	-	TGTGCCAGCTCACCACAGGGGCCGGAGACCCAGTACTTC	CASSPQGPETQYF
TRBV1	-	16	TRBJ1-3	-	TGCACCAGCAGCTCACTATCGTACTTCTCTGGAAACACCATATATTTT	CTSSSLSYFSGNTIYF
TRBV7-2	once	13	TRBJ1-2	-	TGTGCCAGCAGCTCCAGGGCGCCCCTTGGCTACACCTTC	CASSSRAPLGYTF
TRBV3-1/TRBV3-2	-	13	TRBJ1-6	-	TGTGCCAGCAGCCCCAGGCGGGATTCACCCCTCCACTTT	CASSPRRDSPLHF
TRBV5-1	-	16	TRBJ2-4	-	TGCGCCAGCAGCTCGGACGGGGGCAATGGCAAAAACATTCAGTACTTC	CASSSDGGNGKNIQYF
TRBV3-1/TRBV3-2	-	17	TRBJ1-1	TRBD1	TGTGCCAGCAGCAGAGGACAGGGGTCATCGATGAACACTGAAGCTTTCTTT	CASSRGQGSSMNTEAFF
TRBV19	-	16	TRBJ1-3	-	TGTGCCAGTAGTATAGGTTGGGGGAACTCTGGAAACACCATATATTTT	CASSIGWGNSGNTIYF
TRBV7-9	-	14	TRBJ2-5	-	TGTGCCAGCAGTCTGACAGGCGTTTTTGAGACCCAGTACTTC	CASSLTGVFETQYF